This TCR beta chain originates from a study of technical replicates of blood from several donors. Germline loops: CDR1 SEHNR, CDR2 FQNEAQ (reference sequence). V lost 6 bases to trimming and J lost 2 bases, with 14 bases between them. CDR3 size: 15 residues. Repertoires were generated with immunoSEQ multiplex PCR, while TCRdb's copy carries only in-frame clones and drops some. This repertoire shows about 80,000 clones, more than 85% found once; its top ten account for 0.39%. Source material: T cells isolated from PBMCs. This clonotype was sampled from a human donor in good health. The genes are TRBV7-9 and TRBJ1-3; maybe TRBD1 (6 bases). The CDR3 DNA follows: TGTGCCAGCAGAAAAGGGGGAGGGCCTGGAAACACCATATATTTT. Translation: CASRKGGGPGNTIYF. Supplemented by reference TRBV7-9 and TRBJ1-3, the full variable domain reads DTGVSQNPRHKITKRGQNVTFRCDPISEHNRLYWYRQTLGQGPEFLTYFQNEAQLEKSRLLSDRFSAERPKGSFSTLEIQRTEQGDSAMYLCASRKGGGPGNTIYFGEGSWLTVV.